The 22 T cell receptor beta chains listed next were all sequenced from one sample in a study of blood T cell repertoires in COVID-19 (dated by TCRdb to about 2020). The library was generated by the immunoSEQ multiplex PCR assay. As stored in TCRdb, this immuneACCESS dataset retains in-frame rearrangements with V and J assigned. A fraction of the clones does not appear; measured against another copy, unresolved V genes explain less than half of the discrepancy, and the remainder lacks a known reason. In this sample the table shows around 280,000 clones, about nine tenths of which occur a single time. The top ten clonotypes cover 1.5% to 2% of the sample. Sequenced sample: PBMCs or T cells enriched from blood (not recorded which). Receptor source: a middle-aged woman who had recovered from COVID-19.

The rearrangement links TRBV2 to TRBJ1-5; TRBD1 agrees at 7 bases. This CDR3 has 15 amino acids. J was trimmed by 5 bases and V by 5 bases; bases with no gene match: 9. Germline lookup yields CDR1 SNHLY and CDR2 FYNNEI. CDR3 nucleotide sequence: TGTGCCAGCAGTTCACCTGGACAGGAGGATCAGCCCCAGCATTTT. It encodes CASSSPGQEDQPQHF.

The V and J genes are TRBV30 and TRBJ1-6; TRBD1 is a possible D gene (6 bases). CDR1 is GTSNPN and CDR2 is SVGIG in the germline V gene (reference sequence). The CDR3 covers 14 residues. Trimming pared 4 bases from V and 5 bases from J, leaving 12 bases between. CDR3 in amino acids: CAWNLQGNNSPLHF. The CDR3 region has the DNA TGTGCCTGGAACCTACAGGGTAATAATTCACCCCTCCACTTT. The whole variable domain, filled in from reference TRBV30 and TRBJ1-6, reads SQTIHQWPATLVQPVGSPLSLECTVEGTSNPNLYWYRQAAGRGLQLLFYSVGIGQISSEVPQNLSASRPQDRQFILSSKKLLLSDSGFYLCAWNLQGNNSPLHFGNGTRLTVT.

V is TRBV5-1 and J is TRBJ1-1; 9 bases match TRBD1. This CDR3 has 15 residues. The V segment lost 1 base and the J segment 4 bases; nucleotides outside the gene matches: 5. Germline V gives CDR1 SGHRS, CDR2 YFSETQ. CDR3 amino acids: CASSLTGGAGTEAFF. Written as DNA, the CDR3 is TGCGCCAGCAGCTTGACAGGGGGCGCGGGCACTGAAGCTTTCTTT.

The rearrangement links TRBV4-1 to TRBJ2-7, with D maybe TRBD1 (7 bases). The V end lost 8 bases, the J end lost 3 bases, and 23 bases lay between the germline ends. The CDR3 length is 16 residues. The germline gives CDR1 MGHRA, CDR2 YSYEKL. For the CDR3, the DNA is TGCGCCAGCTCACCGGGGAGGTGGACAGGAAACTACGAGCAGTACTTC. Residues: CASSPGRWTGNYEQYF.

The rearrangement joins TRBV6-1 to TRBJ2-7; 11 bases align to TRBD2. The CDR3 contains 15 residues. With 2 bases clipped from V and 2 bases from J, the junction kept 2 bases outside the gene matches. Germline lookup yields CDR1 MNHNS and CDR2 SASEGT. CDR3 DNA: TGTGCCAGCAGTGAAACTAGCGGGGGCACCTACGAGCAGTACTTC. Translation gives CASSETSGGTYEQYF.

The chain has TRBV15 and TRBJ2-5; tentative D call: TRBD2 (6 bases). CDR3 length equals 15 residues. Trimming pared 4 bases from V and 4 bases from J, leaving 16 bases between. Germline V gene lookup returns CDR1 LNHNV and CDR2 YYDKDF (reference sequence). CDR3 in amino acids: CATSTGPGLVETQYF. DNA of the CDR3: TGTGCCACCAGCACCGGACCGGGACTCGTAGAGACCCAGTACTTC.

The rearrangement joins TRBV27 to TRBJ1-1; D perhaps matches TRBD1 (5 bases). Trimming removed 2 bases from V and 1 base from J, with 8 bases in between. This CDR3 comprises 14 residues. The germline CDR1 and CDR2 sequences are MNHEY and SMNVEV (reference sequence). The CDR3 DNA sequence: TGTGCCAGCAGTTTAGGCAGGGCGAACACTGAAGCTTTCTTT. Amino acids: CASSLGRANTEAFF.

The chain recombines TRBV2 with TRBJ2-1; tentative D call: TRBD2 (6 bases). V lost 7 bases to trimming and J lost 7 bases, with 17 bases between them. The germline CDR1 and CDR2 sequences are SNHLY and FYNNEI. The CDR3 extends over 14 amino acids. Here the CDR3 reads CASNVRGAGNEQFF. The DNA for the CDR3 is TGTGCCAGCAACGTAAGAGGGGCGGGGAATGAGCAGTTCTTC.

This chain uses TRBV5-4 with TRBJ2-3; D is possibly TRBD2 (7 bases). In germline, CDR1 is SGHNT, CDR2 YYREEE (reference sequence). V lost 3 bases and J 4 bases, leaving 12 bases between the germline ends. There are 14 residues in the CDR3. The CDR3 loop is CASSWGGASDTQYF. The CDR3 region has the DNA TGTGCCAGCAGCTGGGGGGGCGCGTCAGATACGCAGTATTTT.

The rearrangement joins TRBV7-2 to TRBJ1-2; 7 bases agree with TRBD1. Germline-derived CDR1 and CDR2 are SGHTA and FQGNSA. Trimming cost V 4 bases and J 2 bases; bases outside gene matches: 4. This CDR3 has 14 amino acids. CDR3 region: CASSYRGENYGYTF. DNA of the CDR3: TGTGCCAGCAGCTACAGGGGTGAGAACTATGGCTACACCTTC.

The chain is built from TRBV6-5 and TRBJ2-7; no reliable D call. V dropped 3 bases and J dropped 6 bases, with 12 bases sitting between them. Germline V CDR1 and CDR2: MNHEY, SVGAGI. The CDR3 length is 13 residues. CDR3 sequence (DNA): TGTGCCAGCAGTTATTCCCAACAGAGCGAGCAGTACTTC. Translated: CASSYSQQSEQYF.

The rearrangement uses TRBV5-4 and TRBJ2-2; D is perhaps TRBD2 (6 bases). CDR1 and CDR2 from the germline V gene are SGHNT and YYREEE (reference sequence). The CDR3 is made up of 17 amino acids. The V end was cut by 3 bases, the J end by 6 bases, with 21 bases between. CDR3 residues: CASSSRLRDSAAGELFF. The CDR3 DNA reads TGTGCCAGCAGCTCCAGACTACGGGACTCCGCAGCCGGGGAGCTGTTTTTT.

CDR3 amino acids: CASSVRTSGYNEQFF. CDR3 DNA: TGCGCCAGCAGTGTTCGGACTAGCGGGTACAATGAGCAGTTCTTC. This chain uses TRBV10-1 with TRBJ2-1; 11 positions match TRBD2. Looked up from germline, CDR1 is WNHNN and CDR2 is SYGVQD (reference sequence). V lost 4 bases, J lost 4 bases, and 3 bases stayed unmatched. This CDR3 spans 15 amino acids.

The sample holds a few counts of this clone. This chain links TRBV6-5 with TRBJ2-1, with a tentative D call TRBD1 (5 bases). Per the germline V gene, CDR1 is MNHEY and CDR2 is SVGAGI. The CDR3 has 16 amino acids. Trimming left V 1 base short and J 4 bases short, with 14 bases between. The CDR3 reads CASSYYRLGAYNEQFF. The CDR3 nucleotides are TGTGCCAGCAGTTACTATCGGCTAGGGGCTTACAATGAGCAGTTCTTC.

This clone was detected once. V and J are TRBV25-1 and TRBJ1-2, with D possibly TRBD1 on 5 matching bases. The CDR3 has 14 residues. Germline V gene data show CDR1 as MGHDK and CDR2 as SYGVNS. Between the trimmed V and J ends, which lost 4 bases and 1 base, there was a span of 10 bases. Here the CDR3 DNA reads TGTGCCAGCAGTGTTTCAGGGCTTAACTATGGCTACACCTTC. It yields the protein CASSVSGLNYGYTF.

The genes are TRBV6-5 and TRBJ2-7; TRBD1 matches 9 bases. There are 14 residues in the CDR3. J gave up 1 base and V 8 bases, and 6 bases lay outside the gene matches. Germline V CDR1 and CDR2: MNHEY, SVGAGI. CDR3 sequence reads: CASRTGGVSYEQYF. CDR3 nucleotides: TGTGCCAGCCGTACAGGGGGCGTTTCCTACGAGCAGTACTTC.

V and J are TRBV29-1 and TRBJ2-3; maybe TRBD1 (6 bases). Trimming pared 7 bases from V and 0 bases from J, leaving 17 bases between. The CDR3 sequence is 15 residues long. Germline V gene data show CDR1 as SQVTM and CDR2 as ANQGSEA. The CDR3 sequence: CSATVRTASTDTQYF. The CDR3 DNA reads as TGCAGCGCCACCGTAAGGACAGCTAGCACAGATACGCAGTATTTT.

The table lists this clone with a count of one. The chain combines TRBV5-1 with TRBJ2-3; TRBD2 matches at 8 bases. This CDR3 has 17 residues. The ends lost 4 bases at V and 3 bases at J; junction bases unmatched: 13. The germline gives CDR1 SGHRS, CDR2 YFSETQ. CDR3 nucleotides: TGCGCCAGCAGCACCGGCCGTGGCAGCGGGAGTACAGATACGCAGTATTTT. Translated, it gives CASSTGRGSGSTDTQYF.

The chain combines TRBV30 with TRBJ1-3, with D possibly matching TRBD1 (5 bases). V lost 1 base to trimming and J lost 4 bases, with 11 bases between them. Germline V gene lookup returns CDR1 GTSNPN and CDR2 SVGIG (reference sequence). The CDR3 has 14 amino acids. CDR3 DNA sequence: TGTGCCTGGAGTGCAGGGATGGGAGGAAACACCATATATTTT. Its translation: CAWSAGMGGNTIYF.

This clone was picked up one time. The chain joins TRBV12-5 to TRBJ1-2; D is unclear. The V end was cut by 0 bases, the J end by 5 bases, with 16 bases between. This CDR3 region has 16 residues. CDR1 is LGHNT, CDR2 FRNRAP, per germline. The CDR3 loop is CASGLVLYGVMYGYTF. In DNA form, the CDR3 reads TGTGCTAGTGGTTTGGTACTTTACGGGGTCATGTATGGCTACACCTTC.

The chain links TRBV14 to TRBJ1-2; TRBD1 might be the D (5 bases). Trimming left V 4 bases short and J 6 bases short, with 18 bases between. CDR1 SGHDN and CDR2 FVKESK come from the germline V gene. CDR3 length: 15 residues. In DNA, the CDR3 is TGTGCCAGCAGCCCGAATACACAGGCCCGCGATGGCTACACCTTC. Protein product: CASSPNTQARDGYTF.

This rearrangement joins TRBV27 to TRBJ1-6; D gene ambiguous. The germline V gene has CDR1 MNHEY and CDR2 SMNVEV (reference sequence). The CDR3 runs 14 residues. V was shortened by 6 bases and J by 7 bases, with 13 bases between the two germline ends. Here the CDR3 DNA reads TGTGCCAGCAGCCTTCCTGACGGGAATTCACCCCTCCACTTT. Its protein product is CASSLPDGNSPLHF.